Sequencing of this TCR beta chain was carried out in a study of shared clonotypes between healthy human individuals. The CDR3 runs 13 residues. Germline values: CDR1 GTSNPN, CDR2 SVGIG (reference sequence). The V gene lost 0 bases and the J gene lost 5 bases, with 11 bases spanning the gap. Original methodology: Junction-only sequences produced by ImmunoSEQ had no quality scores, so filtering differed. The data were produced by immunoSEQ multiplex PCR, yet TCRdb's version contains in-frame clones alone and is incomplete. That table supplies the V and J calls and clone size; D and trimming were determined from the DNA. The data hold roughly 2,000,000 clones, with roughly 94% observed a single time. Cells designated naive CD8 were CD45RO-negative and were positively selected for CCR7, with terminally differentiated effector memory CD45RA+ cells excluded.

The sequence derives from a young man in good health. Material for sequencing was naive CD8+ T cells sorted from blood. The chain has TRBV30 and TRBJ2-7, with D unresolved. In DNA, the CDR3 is TGTGCCTGGAGTGTAGCAGGAGCTCACGAGCAGTACTTC. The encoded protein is CAWSVAGAHEQYF.